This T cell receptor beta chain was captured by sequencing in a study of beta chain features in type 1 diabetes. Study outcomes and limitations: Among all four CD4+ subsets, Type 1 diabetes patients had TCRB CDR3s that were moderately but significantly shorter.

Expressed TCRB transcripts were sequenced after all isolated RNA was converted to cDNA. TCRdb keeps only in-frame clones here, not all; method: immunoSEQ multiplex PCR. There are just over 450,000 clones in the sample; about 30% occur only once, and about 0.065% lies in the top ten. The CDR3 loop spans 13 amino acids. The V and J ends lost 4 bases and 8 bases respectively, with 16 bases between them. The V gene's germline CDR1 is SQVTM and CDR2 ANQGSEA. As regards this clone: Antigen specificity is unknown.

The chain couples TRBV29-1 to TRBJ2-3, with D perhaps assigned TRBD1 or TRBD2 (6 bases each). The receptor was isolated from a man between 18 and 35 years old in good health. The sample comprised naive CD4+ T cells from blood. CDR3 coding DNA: TGCAGCGTTGTAGGGGGAGGCGACGGTACGCAGTATTTT. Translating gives CSVVGGGDGTQYF.